These T cell receptor beta chains were read from a single sample in a study of OX40 agonist ivuxolimab in advanced cancers. The data were produced by immunoSEQ multiplex PCR, yet TCRdb's version contains in-frame clones alone and is incomplete. The sample lists roughly 90,000 clones; roughly 91% were seen once. Sequenced here: CD4+ or CD8+ T cells sorted from blood, sampled in a trial of the OX40 agonist ivuxolimab. The source of these receptors is an adult with an advanced solid tumor such as melanoma, head and neck, liver or kidney cancer. Each CDR3 is given with its conserved first and last residue. D genes are given only for firm matches. Size is omitted from some rows. Given values are once, few, many or a class for expanded clones.

TRBV6-5	-	TRBJ2-7	TRBD2	CASSLSGRYEQYF	TGTGCCAGCAGTTTGAGCGGGAGATACGAGCAGTACTTC
TRBV6-6	-	TRBJ1-3	-	CASSYVSAGNTIYF	TGTGCCAGCAGTTACGTGTCGGCTGGAAACACCATATATTTT
TRBV27	-	TRBJ1-2	TRBD1	CASSDGQGGNGYTF	TGTGCCAGCAGTGATGGACAGGGGGGAAATGGCTACACCTTC
TRBV28	-	TRBJ2-3	TRBD2	CASSSPLSGRGGDTQYF	TGTGCCAGCAGTTCCCCCCTTAGCGGGAGAGGAGGAGATACGCAGTATTTT
TRBV5-4	-	TRBJ1-2	TRBD1	CASSLGRQGQRRGGYTF	TGTGCCAGCAGCTTGGGTCGACAGGGCCAAAGGAGAGGTGGCTACACCTTC
TRBV5-1	-	TRBJ1-3	-	CASSLGNAVSGNTIYF	TGCGCCAGCAGCTTGGGAAACGCCGTATCTGGAAACACCATATATTTT
TRBV5-4	-	TRBJ2-5	TRBD1	CASSSGQEETQYF	TGTGCCAGCAGTAGTGGACAGGAAGAGACCCAGTACTTC
TRBV19	-	TRBJ2-3	-	CASSIRTDTQYF	TGTGCCAGTAGTATTCGAACAGATACGCAGTATTTT
TRBV7-2	-	TRBJ2-5	TRBD2	CASSYTGTRETQYF	TGTGCCAGCAGCTATACCGGGACTAGAGAGACCCAGTACTTC
TRBV28	-	TRBJ1-5	-	CASSFGTLSNQPQHF	TGTGCCAGCAGTTTCGGGACACTCAGCAATCAGCCCCAGCATTTT
TRBV29-1	-	TRBJ2-1	TRBD1	CSVAGQADNEQFF	TGCAGCGTCGCAGGACAGGCCGACAATGAGCAGTTCTTC
TRBV11-2	-	TRBJ1-1	-	CASSTTLNTEAFF	TGTGCCAGCAGCACTACACTGAACACTGAAGCTTTCTTT
TRBV29-1	once	TRBJ2-3	-	CSVVLPPGSTQYF	TGCAGCGTTGTTTTGCCTCCGGGAAGTACGCAGTATTTT
TRBV28	-	TRBJ2-5	TRBD2	CASSFWTREQETQYF	TGTGCCAGCAGTTTTTGGACTAGGGAACAAGAGACCCAGTACTTC
TRBV5-1	-	TRBJ2-3	TRBD2	CASSLVPAGESTDTQYF	TGCGCCAGCAGCTTGGTACCAGCGGGAGAGTCCACAGATACGCAGTATTTT
TRBV28	-	TRBJ1-1	TRBD1	CASRRQGWNTEAFF	TGTGCCAGCAGGAGACAGGGGTGGAACACTGAAGCTTTCTTT
TRBV7-3	-	TRBJ2-5	-	CASALRGLLQETQYF	TGTGCCAGCGCCCTTCGGGGGCTCCTCCAAGAGACCCAGTACTTC
TRBV7-3	-	TRBJ2-3	-	CASSLGAAGTDTQYF	TGTGCCAGCAGCTTGGGGGCGGCAGGCACAGATACGCAGTATTTT
TRBV29-1	few	TRBJ2-3	-	CSGYRVGQITDTQYF	TGCAGCGGTTACAGGGTAGGCCAAATCACAGATACGCAGTATTTT
TRBV6-4	-	TRBJ2-3	-	CASSSGQSTDTQYF	TGTGCCAGCAGTAGTGGTCAGAGCACAGATACGCAGTATTTT
TRBV2	-	TRBJ1-2	TRBD1	CASSARQGLLDGYTF	TGTGCCAGCAGTGCGAGACAGGGGCTTTTAGATGGCTACACCTTC
TRBV6-6	-	TRBJ2-5	-	CASSFPERETQYF	TGTGCCAGCAGTTTTCCAGAACGAGAGACCCAGTACTTC
TRBV4-1	-	TRBJ2-1	-	CASSQDIPGSSYNEQFF	TGCGCCAGCAGCCAAGATATTCCCGGGAGCTCCTACAATGAGCAGTTCTTC
TRBV4-1	-	TRBJ2-1	-	CASSQDSTGPYNEQFF	TGCGCCAGCAGCCAAGATTCGACAGGTCCCTACAATGAGCAGTTCTTC
TRBV28	-	TRBJ2-1	-	CASSLIDFFREQFF	TGTGCCAGCAGTTTAATCGACTTTTTTAGGGAGCAGTTCTTC
TRBV2	-	TRBJ2-7	-	CASTVWDEQYF	TGTGCCAGCACGGTCTGGGACGAGCAGTACTTC
TRBV7-8	-	TRBJ2-5	-	CASSLGRQQETQYF	TGTGCCAGCAGCTTAGGACGACAGCAAGAGACCCAGTACTTC
TRBV7-9	-	TRBJ2-7	TRBD1	CASSSSQTGEFGEQYF	TGTGCCAGCAGCTCTAGTCAGACAGGGGAATTTGGCGAGCAGTACTTC
TRBV4-3	once	TRBJ2-3	-	CASSQRGDTQYF	TGCGCCAGCAGCCAACGGGGGGATACGCAGTATTTT
TRBV7-2	-	TRBJ2-3	-	CASSLANVGRVGTDTQYF	TGTGCCAGCAGCTTAGCTAACGTAGGCCGGGTCGGGACAGATACGCAGTATTTT
TRBV7-9	-	TRBJ2-1	TRBD2	CASSLGLAGINEQFF	TGTGCCAGCAGCCTGGGACTAGCGGGAATCAATGAGCAGTTCTTC
TRBV5-4	-	TRBJ1-1	-	CASSHWNTEAFF	TGTGCCAGCAGCCATTGGAACACTGAAGCTTTCTTT
TRBV5-1	-	TRBJ2-3	-	CASSLGSTAGTDTQYF	TGCGCCAGCAGCTTGGGTTCTACAGCGGGCACAGATACGCAGTATTTT
TRBV18	-	TRBJ1-1	-	CASSSRTAGTEAFF	TGTGCCAGCTCATCCAGGACAGCGGGCACTGAAGCTTTCTTT
TRBV5-6	-	TRBJ2-7	TRBD1	CASSSNRGRDEQYF	TGTGCCAGCAGTTCTAACAGGGGTAGGGACGAGCAGTACTTC
TRBV5-3	-	TRBJ2-7	-	CARSWTIETNRGAGVDEQYF	TGTGCCAGAAGCTGGACTATCGAAACCAACAGGGGGGCGGGAGTGGACGAGCAGTACTTC
TRBV11-3	-	TRBJ2-3	TRBD2	CASSSGLAGNTDTQYF	TGTGCCAGCAGTTCCGGACTAGCGGGGAACACAGATACGCAGTATTTT
TRBV29-1	-	TRBJ1-1	-	CAGGRRTEAFF	TGCGCGGGCGGCAGGCGCACTGAAGCTTTCTTT
TRBV5-1	-	TRBJ1-4	TRBD1	CASSLAKTGGGEKLFF	TGCGCCAGCAGCTTGGCCAAGACAGGGGGCGGTGAAAAACTGTTTTTT
TRBV6-5	-	TRBJ2-7	-	CASSFRDNYEQYF	TGTGCCAGCAGTTTTAGGGACAACTACGAGCAGTACTTC
TRBV27	-	TRBJ2-1	TRBD2	CASSLERGFTNEQFF	TGTGCCAGCAGTTTAGAGCGGGGGTTCACCAATGAGCAGTTCTTC
TRBV29-1	-	TRBJ2-1	-	CSVGLSGSKGHNEQFF	TGCAGCGTTGGCTTATCGGGTTCTAAGGGACACAATGAGCAGTTCTTC
TRBV7-2	once	TRBJ2-7	-	CASSTSLGSGYEQYF	TGTGCCAGCAGCACCTCCCTTGGGAGCGGCTACGAGCAGTACTTC
TRBV29-1	-	TRBJ2-5	TRBD1	CSVDLGQDFQETQYF	TGCAGCGTTGATCTAGGACAGGACTTCCAAGAGACCCAGTACTTC
TRBV7-9	-	TRBJ1-4	TRBD1	CASSSGTGGAGGEKLFF	TGTGCCAGCAGCTCCGGGACAGGGGGCGCCGGGGGTGAAAAACTGTTTTTT
TRBV5-4	-	TRBJ2-5	-	CASSKGQRGETQYF	TGTGCCAGCAGCAAGGGACAGCGGGGGGAGACCCAGTACTTC
TRBV28	-	TRBJ2-7	-	CASRTRGTPLYEQYF	TGTGCCAGCAGGACACGCGGGACACCGCTCTACGAGCAGTACTTC
TRBV7-2	-	TRBJ2-7	TRBD1	CASSPVTGGPYEQYF	TGTGCCAGCAGCCCGGTGACAGGGGGGCCCTACGAGCAGTACTTC
TRBV5-1	-	TRBJ2-1	TRBD1	CASSKGQVFNEQFF	TGCGCCAGCAGCAAGGGACAGGTCTTCAATGAGCAGTTCTTC
TRBV7-2	-	TRBJ2-7	TRBD2	CASSPTGTSGSFGEQYF	TGTGCCAGCAGCCCGACCGGGACTAGCGGGAGTTTCGGCGAGCAGTACTTC
TRBV28	-	TRBJ2-5	-	CASSSKPRSQGRSGTQYF	TGTGCCAGCAGTTCCAAGCCGAGGAGCCAAGGGAGGTCGGGGACCCAGTACTTC
TRBV19	-	TRBJ2-1	TRBD2	CASSPSGRISNEQFF	TGTGCCAGTAGCCCTAGCGGGAGGATCTCCAATGAGCAGTTCTTC
TRBV7-2	-	TRBJ2-5	-	CASSLTRDFKETQYF	TGTGCCAGCAGCTTAACTAGGGACTTCAAAGAGACCCAGTACTTC
TRBV28	-	TRBJ1-5	-	CASSLSRANNQPQHF	TGTGCCAGCAGTTTGAGCAGGGCAAACAATCAGCCCCAGCATTTT